This passage covers 24 T cell receptor beta chains from one sample sequenced in a study of siplizumab effects on memory and regulatory T cells. Measured with immunoSEQ multiplex PCR; TCRdb has only the in-frame clones, and not every one. The sample holds approximately 100,000 clones; around 93% are singletons and the top ten take roughly 0.17%. Sequenced material: non-Treg CD4+ T cells sorted from blood. These receptors all come from a human donor in good health.

CDR3: CASSLLHSTDTQYF. The CDR3 DNA is TGTGCCAGCAGCTTATTACACAGCACAGATACGCAGTATTTT. This chain joins TRBV7-3 and TRBJ2-3; D call uncertain. This CDR3 is 14 amino acids long. The germline V gene encodes CDR1 SGHTA and CDR2 FQGTGA. Trimming stripped 2 bases from V and 0 bases from J, with 6 bases between.

This sequence joins TRBV28 and TRBJ2-5; 9 nucleotides line up with TRBD2. J was trimmed by 5 bases and V by 4 bases; bases with no gene match: 8. Per the germline V gene, CDR1 is MDHEN and CDR2 is SYDVKM. The length of the CDR3 is 15 residues. In DNA, the CDR3 is TGTGCCAGCAGTTCCCTAGCGGGGATGGTGGAGACCCAGTACTTC. Its protein is CASSSLAGMVETQYF.

V usage is TRBV30 and J usage is TRBJ2-7, with D hard to call. V gave up 2 bases and J gave up 4 bases, with 6 bases separating them. Germline loops: CDR1 GTSNPN, CDR2 SVGIG (reference sequence). This CDR3 contains 11 residues. The CDR3 loop reads CAWSRGYEQYF. The DNA for the CDR3 is TGTGCCTGGAGTCGAGGTTACGAGCAGTACTTC. The full variable domain, in which reference TRBV30 and TRBJ2-7 provide the parts outside the CDR3, is SQTIHQWPATLVQPVGSPLSLECTVEGTSNPNLYWYRQAAGRGLQLLFYSVGIGQISSEVPQNLSASRPQDRQFILSSKKLLLSDSGFYLCAWSRGYEQYFGPGTRLTVT.

V and J are TRBV7-9 and TRBJ1-2; no reliable D call. CDR1 is SEHNR, CDR2 FQNEAQ, per germline (reference sequence). The CDR3 is 13 amino acids. V lost 5 bases and J 8 bases, leaving 15 bases between the germline ends. The CDR3 is CASSPVGGAGYTF. The DNA for the CDR3 is TGTGCCAGCAGCCCTGTAGGCGGCGCGGGCTACACCTTC.

This rearrangement joins TRBV19 to TRBJ2-5, with 7 bases identical to TRBD2. The junction had 15 bases not matched to a gene; V was cut back by 3 bases and J by 5 bases. Germline lookup yields CDR1 LNHDA and CDR2 SQIVND (reference sequence). The CDR3 spans 17 residues. The CDR3 here is CASSMALPAGYRETQYF. Written as DNA, the CDR3 is TGTGCCAGTAGTATGGCGCTCCCAGCGGGGTATCGGGAGACCCAGTACTTC.

The rearrangement joins TRBV2 to TRBJ2-2; 14 bases map to TRBD2. The CDR3 spans 17 residues. Germline V gives CDR1 SNHLY, CDR2 FYNNEI. With 9 bases clipped from V and 0 bases from J, the junction kept 6 bases outside the gene matches. The CDR3 loop is CASFRLAGGPNTGELFF. In DNA form, the CDR3 reads TGTGCCAGTTTCCGACTAGCGGGGGGGCCGAACACCGGGGAGCTGTTTTTT.

The sample holds one count of this clone. The V and J genes are TRBV7-8 and TRBJ1-1, with D possibly being TRBD1 (5 bases). The germline gives CDR1 SGHVS, CDR2 FQNEAQ. Trimming left V 4 bases short and J 8 bases short, with 14 bases between. This CDR3 is 13 amino acids long. Here the CDR3 DNA reads TGTGCCAGCAGCTCCCCCGGTAAGGGGGAAGCTTTCTTT. The encoded protein is CASSSPGKGEAFF.

The chain combines TRBV11-2 with TRBJ2-3; a weak D match, TRBD1 (6 bases). Germline V gene sequence: CDR1 SGHAT, CDR2 FQNNGV. The CDR3 extends over 15 amino acids. V lost 5 bases and J lost 0, with 12 bases in between. Here the CDR3 reads CASSPGHGSTDTQYF. For the CDR3, the DNA is TGTGCCAGCAGCCCGGGACACGGTAGCACAGATACGCAGTATTTT.

This clone was picked up one time. In the same sample, other DNA sequences code for this CDR3. This rearrangement joins TRBV5-1 to TRBJ2-7; D remains unclear. The CDR3 sequence is 15 residues long. Germline CDR1 is SGHRS and CDR2 is YFSETQ. Trimming cost V 0 bases and J 1 base, with 11 bases left between them. CDR3: CASSLAAGSSYEQYF. In DNA form, the CDR3 reads TGCGCCAGCAGCTTGGCCGCAGGCAGTTCCTACGAGCAGTACTTC.

The chain joins TRBV10-2 to TRBJ2-2, with 12 bases fitting TRBD2. The ends lost 7 bases at V and 4 bases at J; junction bases unmatched: 4. This CDR3 has 15 residues. The germline gives CDR1 WSHSY, CDR2 SAAADI. In DNA form, the CDR3 reads TGCGCCAGCACCCTACTAGCGGGGGGCACCGGGGAGCTGTTTTTT. Its translation: CASTLLAGGTGELFF.

The chain has TRBV6-5 and TRBJ1-6, with D possibly TRBD1 on 5 matching bases. Trimming removed 2 bases from V and 8 bases from J, with 13 bases in between. Germline CDR1 and CDR2: MNHEY and SVGAGI. The CDR3 extends over 15 amino acids. CDR3 in DNA: TGTGCCAGCAGTTACCGGGGACCAGGTTATTCACCCCTCCACTTT. It encodes CASSYRGPGYSPLHF.

This chain links TRBV19 with TRBJ1-1, with D possibly TRBD1 on 5 matching bases. Deletions cut 7 bases from V and 5 bases from J, with 20 bases between. The V gene's germline CDR1 is LNHDA and CDR2 SQIVND (reference sequence). The length of the CDR3 is 15 residues. The CDR3 sequence is CASTDVLGVGTEAFF. The CDR3 DNA is TGTGCCAGTACGGATGTTTTAGGGGTTGGGACTGAAGCTTTCTTT. Looking up the rest from reference TRBV19 and TRBJ1-1 gives the full variable domain: DGGITQSPKYLFRKEGQNVTLSCEQNLNHDAMYWYRQDPGQGLRLIYYSQIVNDFQKGDIAEGYSVSREKKESFPLTVTSAQKNPTAFYLCASTDVLGVGTEAFFGQGTRLTVV.

For the CDR3, the DNA is TGTGCCAGCAGCTTCGGCGGGGGGCTTCAAGAGACCCAGTACTTC. Translating gives CASSFGGGLQETQYF. The chain links TRBV11-2 to TRBJ2-5; TRBD2 matches at 8 bases. The germline CDR1 and CDR2 sequences are SGHAT and FQNNGV. The CDR3 is 15 residues long. V was pared by 3 bases and J by 2 bases, with 5 bases of the junction left unmatched.

This rearrangement joins TRBV7-2 to TRBJ2-3; D unresolved. Germline values: CDR1 SGHTA, CDR2 FQGNSA. V was trimmed by 0 bases and J by 2 bases, leaving 18 bases between them. The CDR3 loop spans 18 amino acids. The CDR3 loop is CASSLASAGQTVTDTQYF. DNA of the CDR3: TGTGCCAGCAGCTTAGCGTCTGCAGGCCAAACAGTCACAGATACGCAGTATTTT.

The chain combines TRBV7-3 with TRBJ1-1; no definite D call. The CDR3 extends over 14 amino acids. Germline CDR1 and CDR2: SGHTA and FQGTGA. V was trimmed by 3 bases and J by 1 base, leaving 9 bases between them. CDR3: CASSLGNQNTEAFF. CDR3 DNA sequence: TGTGCCAGCAGCTTGGGGAACCAGAACACTGAAGCTTTCTTT.

V gene TRBV28 combines with J gene TRBJ1-1; D is ambiguous. Germline CDR1 and CDR2: MDHEN and SYDVKM. CDR3 length: 11 residues. V lost 6 bases to trimming and J lost 9 bases, with 11 bases between them. The CDR3 is CASSREWKAFF. The CDR3 nucleotides read TGTGCCAGCAGCCGAGAGTGGAAAGCTTTCTTT.

The rearrangement links TRBV4-1 to TRBJ1-5, with D possibly matching TRBD1 (6 bases). V was trimmed by 2 bases and J by 5 bases, leaving 10 bases between them. The CDR3 extends over 14 amino acids. Germline assignment: CDR1 MGHRA and CDR2 YSYEKL. The DNA for the CDR3 is TGCGCCAGCAGCCAATGGGGGCAGTATCAGCCCCAGCATTTT. Translated, it gives CASSQWGQYQPQHF.

The chain is built from TRBV5-1 and TRBJ1-3, with D tentatively TRBD1 (5 bases). The CDR3 is 16 residues long. Germline assignment: CDR1 SGHRS and CDR2 YFSETQ. V dropped 2 bases and J dropped 3 bases, with 15 bases sitting between them. The CDR3 sequence is CASSFSGAALGNTIYF. The CDR3 DNA reads as TGCGCCAGCAGCTTCTCCGGGGCAGCCCTTGGAAACACCATATATTTT. Supplemented by reference TRBV5-1 and TRBJ1-3, the full variable domain reads KAGVTQTPRYLIKTRGQQVTLSCSPISGHRSVSWYQQTPGQGLQFLFEYFSETQRNKGNFPGRFSGRQFSNSRSEMNVSTLELGDSALYLCASSFSGAALGNTIYFGEGSWLTVV.

The rearrangement uses TRBV19 and TRBJ2-7; D may be TRBD1 or TRBD2 (6 bases each). Trimming took off 6 bases at V and 3 bases at J, with 15 bases between the two ends. This CDR3 has 14 residues. Germline V gives CDR1 LNHDA, CDR2 SQIVND (reference sequence). DNA for the CDR3: TGTGCCAGTAGCTTGCTGGGGGGCAACTACGAGCAGTACTTC. It is translated as CASSLLGGNYEQYF.

This clone was detected a few times. J is TRBJ2-4 and V is TRBV18, with 9 bases aligning to TRBD2. The length of the CDR3 is 15 residues. The trim removed 3 bases at V and 3 bases at J, leaving 3 bases unmatched. The germline gives CDR1 KGHSH, CDR2 LQKENI. The CDR3 sequence is CASSPIAGDKNIQYF. CDR3 coding DNA: TGTGCCAGCTCACCTATAGCGGGGGACAAAAACATTCAGTACTTC.

This chain joins TRBV13 and TRBJ2-5; D may be TRBD1 (6 bases). Trimming removed 1 base from V and 2 bases from J, with 11 bases in between. Germline lookup yields CDR1 PRHDT and CDR2 FYEKMQ (reference sequence). CDR3 length equals 15 residues. In nucleotides, the CDR3 is TGTGCCAGCAGCTTAGTAATGGGGGCGCAAGAGACCCAGTACTTC. This translates into CASSLVMGAQETQYF.

The chain uses TRBV2 and TRBJ1-2; TRBD1 matches at 8 bases. V dropped 7 bases and J dropped 8; count of bases not matched to a gene: 12. The germline CDR1 and CDR2 sequences are SNHLY and FYNNEI. This CDR3 region has 14 residues. CDR3 amino acids: CASIRGQGGEGYTF. The CDR3 coding sequence is TGTGCCAGCATCCGAGGACAGGGTGGTGAGGGCTACACCTTC. Together with reference TRBV2 and TRBJ1-2, the CDR3 gives the full variable domain: EPEVTQTPSHQVTQMGQEVILRCVPISNHLYFYWYRQILGQKVEFLVSFYNNEISEKSEIFDDQFSVERPDGSNFTLKIRSTKLEDSAMYFCASIRGQGGEGYTFGSGTRLTVV.

This clone was detected once. The chain has TRBV6-5 and TRBJ2-1; D gene ambiguous. Trimming left V 2 bases short and J 5 bases short, with 10 bases between. The CDR3 extends over 14 amino acids. Germline CDR1 reads MNHEY; CDR2 reads SVGAGI. The CDR3 reads CASSYVGYNNEQFF. The CDR3 DNA reads TGTGCCAGCAGTTACGTGGGATATAACAATGAGCAGTTCTTC.

This clone was picked up one time. This chain joins TRBV7-9 and TRBJ2-5; D may correspond to TRBD1 or TRBD2 (5 bases each). The CDR3 is 14 residues long. From germline, CDR1 is SEHNR and CDR2 FQNEAQ (reference sequence). The V gene lost 1 base and the J gene lost 3 bases, with 9 bases spanning the gap. The CDR3 loop reads CASSLDWGKETQYF. The CDR3, as DNA: TGTGCCAGCAGCTTAGATTGGGGGAAAGAGACCCAGTACTTC.